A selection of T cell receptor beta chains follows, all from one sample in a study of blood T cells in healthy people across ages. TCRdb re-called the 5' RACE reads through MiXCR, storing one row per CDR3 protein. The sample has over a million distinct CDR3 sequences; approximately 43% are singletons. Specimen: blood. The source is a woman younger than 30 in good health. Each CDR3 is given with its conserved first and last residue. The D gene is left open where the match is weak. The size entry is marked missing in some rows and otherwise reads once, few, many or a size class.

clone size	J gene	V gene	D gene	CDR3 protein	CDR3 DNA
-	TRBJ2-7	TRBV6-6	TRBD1	CASSGDRGHNYEQYF	TGTGCCAGCAGTGGGGACAGGGGACACAACTACGAGCAGTACTTC
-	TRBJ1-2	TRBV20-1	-	CSARDTGRYGYTF	TGCAGTGCTAGAGATACCGGTAGATATGGCTACACCTTC
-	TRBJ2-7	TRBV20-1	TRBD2	CSAPRLAGRYEQYF	TGCAGTGCCCCGCGACTAGCGGGACGCTACGAGCAGTACTTC
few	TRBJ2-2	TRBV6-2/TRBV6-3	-	CASSDPNTGELFF	TGTGCCAGCAGTGATCCAAACACCGGGGAGCTGTTTTTT
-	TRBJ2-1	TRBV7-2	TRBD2	CASSLKLAGISNEQFF	TGTGCCAGCAGCTTAAAACTAGCGGGGATTAGCAATGAGCAGTTCTTC
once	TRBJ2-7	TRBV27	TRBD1	CASSLSPDRGEQYF	TGTGCCAGCAGTTTATCCCCGGACAGGGGCGAGCAGTACTTC
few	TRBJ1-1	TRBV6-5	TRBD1	CASSYVPGQGAGTEAFF	TGTGCCAGCAGCTACGTCCCGGGACAGGGGGCGGGAACTGAAGCTTTCTTT
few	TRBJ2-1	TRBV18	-	CASSRGRDRNNEQFF	TGTGCCAGCTCACGCGGACGAGACCGTAACAATGAGCAGTTCTTC
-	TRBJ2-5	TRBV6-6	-	CASSRGRTQETQYF	TGTGCCAGCAGCCGAGGACGGACCCAAGAGACCCAGTACTTC
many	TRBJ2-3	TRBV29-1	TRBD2	CSGSGRATDTQYF	TGCAGCGGAAGCGGGAGGGCAACAGATACGCAGTATTTT
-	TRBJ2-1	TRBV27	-	CASSPRIGSYNEQFF	TGTGCCAGCAGTCCCCGAATAGGGTCCTACAATGAGCAGTTCTTC
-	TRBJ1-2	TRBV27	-	CASSFPNRRGYTF	TGTGCCAGCAGTTTCCCGAACAGACGGGGCTACACCTTC
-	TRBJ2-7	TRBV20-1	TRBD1	CSARAGTGREQYF	TGCAGTGCTAGGGCCGGGACAGGGCGCGAGCAGTACTTC
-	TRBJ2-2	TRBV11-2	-	CASSLEQGMDTGELFF	TGTGCCAGCAGCTTAGAGCAGGGGATGGACACCGGGGAGCTGTTTTTT
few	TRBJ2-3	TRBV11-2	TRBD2	CASSSTSGGAYTQYF	TGTGCCAGCAGCTCGACTAGCGGGGGGGCGTATACGCAGTATTTT
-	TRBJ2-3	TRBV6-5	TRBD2	CASSPVAGGPDTQYF	TGTGCCAGCAGTCCCGTAGCGGGGGGACCAGATACGCAGTATTTT
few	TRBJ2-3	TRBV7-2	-	CASSLGSSLSTDTQYF	TGTGCCAGCAGCTTAGGGAGCAGTCTAAGCACAGATACGCAGTATTTT
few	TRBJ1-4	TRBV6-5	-	CASGSGLLNEKLFF	TGTGCCAGCGGGTCCGGACTGCTGAATGAAAAACTGTTTTTT
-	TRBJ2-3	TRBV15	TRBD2	CATSTLAGGPDTQYF	TGTGCCACCAGCACTTTAGCGGGAGGCCCAGATACGCAGTATTTT
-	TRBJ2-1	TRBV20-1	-	CSASPGSVNEQFF	TGCAGTGCTAGCCCCGGTTCCGTCAATGAGCAGTTCTTC
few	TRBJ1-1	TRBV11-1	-	CASRDGGTEAFF	TGTGCCAGCAGGGACGGTGGCACTGAAGCTTTCTTT
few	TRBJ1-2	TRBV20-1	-	CSAMDSQTNYGYTF	TGCAGTGCTATGGACAGCCAAACTAACTATGGCTACACCTTC
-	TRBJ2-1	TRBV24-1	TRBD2	CATSTSGSRMNEQFF	TGTGCCACCAGCACTAGCGGGAGTAGGATGAATGAGCAGTTCTTC
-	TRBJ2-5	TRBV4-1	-	CASSQPGWVGETQYF	TGCGCCAGCAGCCAACCGGGTTGGGTTGGAGAGACCCAGTACTTC
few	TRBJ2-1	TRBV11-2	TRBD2	CASSTQWTSGNNEQFF	TGTGCCAGCAGCACGCAATGGACTAGCGGGAACAATGAGCAGTTCTTC
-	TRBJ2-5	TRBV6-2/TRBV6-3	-	CASKPPSATQYF	TGTGCCAGCAAGCCTCCTAGCGCGACCCAGTACTTC
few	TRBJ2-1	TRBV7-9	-	CASSFTAVEQFF	TGTGCCAGCAGCTTTACGGCTGTCGAGCAGTTCTTC
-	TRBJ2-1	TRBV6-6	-	CASYSTNNEQFF	TGTGCCAGTTACTCGACGAACAATGAGCAGTTCTTC
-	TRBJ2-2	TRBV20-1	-	CSPDRGYTGELFF	TGCAGTCCTGACCGGGGGTACACCGGGGAGCTGTTTTTT
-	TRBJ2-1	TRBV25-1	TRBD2	CASSESGLAGGHNEQFF	TGTGCCAGCAGTGAGTCGGGACTAGCGGGAGGGCACAATGAGCAGTTCTTC
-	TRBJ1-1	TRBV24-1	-	CATSVGSGGPGTEAFF	TGTGCCACCAGTGTGGGTTCCGGGGGGCCGGGCACTGAAGCTTTCTTT
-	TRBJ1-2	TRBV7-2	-	CASSLLATRDYGYTF	TGTGCCAGCAGCTTACTGGCGACCAGGGACTATGGCTACACCTTC
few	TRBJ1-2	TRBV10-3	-	CAISESWTAYGYTF	TGTGCCATCAGTGAGTCCTGGACAGCCTATGGCTACACCTTC
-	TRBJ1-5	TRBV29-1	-	CSVGTGNNQPQHF	TGCAGCGTTGGGACGGGGAATAATCAGCCCCAGCATTTT
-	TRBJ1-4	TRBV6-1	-	CASSEVGGRDEKLFF	TGTGCCAGCAGTGAAGTCGGGGGACGGGATGAAAAACTGTTTTTT
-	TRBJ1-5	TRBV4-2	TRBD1	CASSRGTGANSKQPQHF	TGTGCCAGCAGCCGCGGGACAGGGGCGAATAGCAAGCAGCCCCAGCATTTT
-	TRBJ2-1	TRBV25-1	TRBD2	CASSDPSGVYNEQFF	TGTGCCAGCAGTGACCCGAGCGGGGTCTACAATGAGCAGTTCTTC
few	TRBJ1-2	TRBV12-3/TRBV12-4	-	CATKRGGDGGYTF	TGTGCCACCAAGAGGGGGGGCGATGGTGGCTACACCTTC